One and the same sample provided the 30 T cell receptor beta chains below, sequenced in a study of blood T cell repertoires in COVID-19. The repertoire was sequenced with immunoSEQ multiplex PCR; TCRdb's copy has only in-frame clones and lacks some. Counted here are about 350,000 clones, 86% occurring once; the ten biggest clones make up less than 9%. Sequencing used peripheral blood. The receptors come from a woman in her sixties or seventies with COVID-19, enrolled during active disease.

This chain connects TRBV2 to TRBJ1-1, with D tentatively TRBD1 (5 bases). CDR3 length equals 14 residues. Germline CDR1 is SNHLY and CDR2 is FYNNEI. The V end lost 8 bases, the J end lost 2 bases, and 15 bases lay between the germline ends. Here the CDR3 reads CASGLGGTNTEAFF. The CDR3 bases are TGTGCCAGCGGACTCGGGGGAACCAACACTGAAGCTTTCTTT.

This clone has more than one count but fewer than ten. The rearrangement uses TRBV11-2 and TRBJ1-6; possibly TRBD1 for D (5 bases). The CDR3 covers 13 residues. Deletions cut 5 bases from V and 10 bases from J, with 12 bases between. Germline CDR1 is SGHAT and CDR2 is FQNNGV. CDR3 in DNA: TGTGCCAGCAGCCCCGCACCAGGGTCACCCCTCCACTTT. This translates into CASSPAPGSPLHF.

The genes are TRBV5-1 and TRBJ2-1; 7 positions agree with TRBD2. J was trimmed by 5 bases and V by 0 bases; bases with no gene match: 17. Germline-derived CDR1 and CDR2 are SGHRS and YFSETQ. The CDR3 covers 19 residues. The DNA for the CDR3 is TGCGCCAGCAGCTTGGCACAGGTGACAAGCGGGGTCCTCGACAATGAGCAGTTCTTC. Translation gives CASSLAQVTSGVLDNEQFF.

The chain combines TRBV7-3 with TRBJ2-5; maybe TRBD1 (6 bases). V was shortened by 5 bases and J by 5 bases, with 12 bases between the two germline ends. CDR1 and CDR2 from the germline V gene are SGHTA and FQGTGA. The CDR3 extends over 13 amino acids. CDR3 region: CASSTQGVETQYF. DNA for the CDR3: TGTGCCAGCAGCACACAGGGAGTGGAGACCCAGTACTTC.

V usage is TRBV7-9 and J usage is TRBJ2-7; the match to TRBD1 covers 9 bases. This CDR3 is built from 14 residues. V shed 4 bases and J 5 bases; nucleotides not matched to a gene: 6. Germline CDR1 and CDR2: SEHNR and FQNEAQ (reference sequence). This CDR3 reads CASSSDRGSNEQYF. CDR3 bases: TGTGCCAGCAGCTCTGACAGGGGGAGTAACGAGCAGTACTTC.

The CDR3 DNA reads as TGCGCCAGCACCGTGACAGGGGGATTGGGGGGCTACACCTTC. Protein: CASTVTGGLGGYTF. The gene calls are TRBV4-1 and TRBJ1-2; TRBD1 agrees at 9 bases. With 7 bases clipped from V and 8 bases from J, the junction kept 11 bases outside the gene matches. This CDR3 has 14 residues. CDR1 is MGHRA, CDR2 YSYEKL, per germline.

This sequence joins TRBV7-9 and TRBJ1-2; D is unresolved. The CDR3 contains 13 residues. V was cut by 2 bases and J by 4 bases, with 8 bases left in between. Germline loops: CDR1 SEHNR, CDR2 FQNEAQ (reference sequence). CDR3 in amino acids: CASSLSVGYGYTF. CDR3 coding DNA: TGTGCCAGCAGCTTATCTGTCGGCTATGGCTACACCTTC.

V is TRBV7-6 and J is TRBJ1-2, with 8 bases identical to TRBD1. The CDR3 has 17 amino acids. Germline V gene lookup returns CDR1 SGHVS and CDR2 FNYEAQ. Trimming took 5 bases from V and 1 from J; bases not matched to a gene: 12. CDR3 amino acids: CASSPGFRGPHNYGYTF. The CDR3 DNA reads TGTGCCAGCAGCCCTGGCTTCAGGGGGCCCCATAACTATGGCTACACCTTC.

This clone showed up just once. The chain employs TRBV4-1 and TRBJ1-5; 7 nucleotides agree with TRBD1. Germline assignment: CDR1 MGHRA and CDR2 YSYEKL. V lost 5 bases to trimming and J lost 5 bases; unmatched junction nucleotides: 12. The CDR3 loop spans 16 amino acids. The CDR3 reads CASSLKTGPLDQPQHF. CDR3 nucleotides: TGCGCCAGCAGCTTAAAGACAGGGCCTTTGGATCAGCCCCAGCATTTT.

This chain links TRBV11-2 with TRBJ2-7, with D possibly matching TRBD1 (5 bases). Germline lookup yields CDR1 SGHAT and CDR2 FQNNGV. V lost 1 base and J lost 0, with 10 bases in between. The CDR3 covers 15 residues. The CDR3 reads CASSLVGLSSYEQYF. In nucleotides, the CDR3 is TGTGCCAGCAGCTTAGTGGGGCTAAGCTCCTACGAGCAGTACTTC.

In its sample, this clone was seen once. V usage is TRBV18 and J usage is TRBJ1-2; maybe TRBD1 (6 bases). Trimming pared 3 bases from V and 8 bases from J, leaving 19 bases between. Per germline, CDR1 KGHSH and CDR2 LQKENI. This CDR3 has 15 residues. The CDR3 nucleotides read TGTGCCAGCTCACCCTCCCGACAGGAGGGGGGGGGCTACACCTTC. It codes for CASSPSRQEGGGYTF.

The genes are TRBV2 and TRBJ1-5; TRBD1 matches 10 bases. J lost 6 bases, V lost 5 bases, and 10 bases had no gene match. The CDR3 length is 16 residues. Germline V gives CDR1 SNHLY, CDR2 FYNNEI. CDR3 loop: CASSSRDRGGSQPQHF. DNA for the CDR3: TGTGCCAGCAGTTCCCGGGACAGGGGCGGTAGTCAGCCCCAGCATTTT. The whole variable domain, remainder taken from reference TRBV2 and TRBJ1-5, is EPEVTQTPSHQVTQMGQEVILRCVPISNHLYFYWYRQILGQKVEFLVSFYNNEISEKSEIFDDQFSVERPDGSNFTLKIRSTKLEDSAMYFCASSSRDRGGSQPQHFGDGTRLSIL.

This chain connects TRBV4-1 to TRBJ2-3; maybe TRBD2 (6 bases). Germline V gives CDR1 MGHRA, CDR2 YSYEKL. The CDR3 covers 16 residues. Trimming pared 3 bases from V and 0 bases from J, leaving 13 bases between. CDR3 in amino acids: CASSQERVPSTDTQYF. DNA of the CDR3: TGCGCCAGCAGCCAGGAGCGGGTCCCTAGCACAGATACGCAGTATTTT.

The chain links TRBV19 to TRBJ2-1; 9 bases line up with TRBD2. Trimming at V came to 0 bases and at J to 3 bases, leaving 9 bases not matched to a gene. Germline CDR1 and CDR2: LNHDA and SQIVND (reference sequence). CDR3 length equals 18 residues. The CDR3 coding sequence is TGTGCCAGTAGTATAGACTACGGCGGGGGGGCTTTCTACAATGAGCAGTTCTTC. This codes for CASSIDYGGGAFYNEQFF.

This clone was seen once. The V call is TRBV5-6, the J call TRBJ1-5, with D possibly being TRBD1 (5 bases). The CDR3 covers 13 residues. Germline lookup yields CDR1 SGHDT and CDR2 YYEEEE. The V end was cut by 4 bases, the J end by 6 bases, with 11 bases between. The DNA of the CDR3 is TGTGCCAGCAGCGGAGGGGAGGCTCAGCCCCAGCATTTT. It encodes CASSGGEAQPQHF.

The CDR3 is CASSLFAGTGATGETQYF. For the CDR3, the DNA is TGTGCCAGTAGCCTTTTTGCGGGGACAGGGGCCACGGGGGAGACCCAGTACTTC. The genes are TRBV19 and TRBJ2-5; 10 bases fit TRBD1. Trimming at V came to 6 bases and at J to 5 bases, leaving 18 bases not matched to a gene. This CDR3 has 18 residues. Germline V gene data show CDR1 as LNHDA and CDR2 as SQIVND (reference sequence).

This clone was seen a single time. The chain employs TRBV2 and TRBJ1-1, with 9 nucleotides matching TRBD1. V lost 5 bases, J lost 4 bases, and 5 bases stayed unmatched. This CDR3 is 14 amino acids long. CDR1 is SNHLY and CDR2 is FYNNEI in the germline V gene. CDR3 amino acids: CASSWTGAVTEAFF. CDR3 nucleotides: TGTGCCAGCAGTTGGACAGGGGCGGTCACTGAAGCTTTCTTT.

CDR3: CASSQDPLTSGPFNEQFF. The CDR3, as DNA: TGCGCCAGCAGCCAAGATCCCTTGACTAGCGGGCCATTTAATGAGCAGTTCTTC. The chain has TRBV4-1 and TRBJ2-1; 10 nucleotides align to TRBD2. This CDR3 spans 18 amino acids. Germline V gives CDR1 MGHRA, CDR2 YSYEKL. J was trimmed by 7 bases and V by 0 bases; bases with no gene match: 12.

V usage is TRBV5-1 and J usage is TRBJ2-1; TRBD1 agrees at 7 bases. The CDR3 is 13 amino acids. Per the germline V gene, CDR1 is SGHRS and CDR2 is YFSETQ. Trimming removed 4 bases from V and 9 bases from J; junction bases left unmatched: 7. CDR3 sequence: CASSMTGSGEQFF. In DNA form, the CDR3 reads TGCGCCAGCAGCATGACAGGGTCGGGTGAGCAGTTCTTC. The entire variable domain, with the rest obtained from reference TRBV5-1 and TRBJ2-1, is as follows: KAGVTQTPRYLIKTRGQQVTLSCSPISGHRSVSWYQQTPGQGLQFLFEYFSETQRNKGNFPGRFSGRQFSNSRSEMNVSTLELGDSALYLCASSMTGSGEQFFGPGTRLTVL.

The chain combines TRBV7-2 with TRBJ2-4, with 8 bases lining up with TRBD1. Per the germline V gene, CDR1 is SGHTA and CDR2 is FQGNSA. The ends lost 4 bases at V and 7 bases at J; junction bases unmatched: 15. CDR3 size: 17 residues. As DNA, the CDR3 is TGTGCCAGCAGCTCCCCCCTCAGGGGGCCTCAGGACAACATTCAGTACTTC. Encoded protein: CASSSPLRGPQDNIQYF.

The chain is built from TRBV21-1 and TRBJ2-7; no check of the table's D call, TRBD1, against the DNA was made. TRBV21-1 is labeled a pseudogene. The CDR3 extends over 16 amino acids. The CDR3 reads CASSKVARDSQGEQYF. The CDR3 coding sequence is TGTGCCAGCAGCAAAGTGGCAAGGGACAGCCAGGGGGAGCAGTACTTC.

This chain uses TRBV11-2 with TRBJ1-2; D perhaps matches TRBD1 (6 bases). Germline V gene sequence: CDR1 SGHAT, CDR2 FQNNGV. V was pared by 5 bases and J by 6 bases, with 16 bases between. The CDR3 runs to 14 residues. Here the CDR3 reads CASSTRWGGDGYTF. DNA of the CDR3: TGTGCCAGCAGCACCCGGTGGGGGGGCGATGGCTACACCTTC.

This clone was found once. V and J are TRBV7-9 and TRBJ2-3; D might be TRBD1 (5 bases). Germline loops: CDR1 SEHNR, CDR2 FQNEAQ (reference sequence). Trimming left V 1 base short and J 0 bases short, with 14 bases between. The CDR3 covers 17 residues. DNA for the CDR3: TGTGCCAGCAGCTTAGAGGGTCCAGGGCAAAGCACAGATACGCAGTATTTT. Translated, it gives CASSLEGPGQSTDTQYF.

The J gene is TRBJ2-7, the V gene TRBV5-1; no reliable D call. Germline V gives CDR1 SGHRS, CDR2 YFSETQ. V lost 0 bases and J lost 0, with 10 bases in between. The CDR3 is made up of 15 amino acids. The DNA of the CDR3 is TGCGCCAGCAGCTTGGGGCAGGTGATCTCCTACGAGCAGTACTTC. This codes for CASSLGQVISYEQYF.

The CDR3 reads CASSEALAGSELFF. The CDR3 region has the DNA TGTGCCAGCAGTGAAGCGCTAGCGGGGTCGGAGCTGTTTTTT. This chain links TRBV2 with TRBJ2-2; 9 nucleotides line up with TRBD2. The CDR3 sequence is 14 residues long. Germline-derived CDR1 and CDR2 are SNHLY and FYNNEI. J lost 10 bases, V lost 0 bases, and 3 bases had no gene match.

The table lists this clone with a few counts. For the CDR3, the DNA is TGTGCCAGCAGCTTAATTGGGACAGGGAACACTGAAGCTTTCTTT. This sequence encodes CASSLIGTGNTEAFF. The chain uses TRBV7-3 and TRBJ1-1; 8 bases agree with TRBD1. Germline CDR1 reads SGHTA; CDR2 reads FQGTGA. The CDR3 covers 15 residues. The V and J ends lost 1 base and 1 base, in that order; junction bases with no gene match: 2.

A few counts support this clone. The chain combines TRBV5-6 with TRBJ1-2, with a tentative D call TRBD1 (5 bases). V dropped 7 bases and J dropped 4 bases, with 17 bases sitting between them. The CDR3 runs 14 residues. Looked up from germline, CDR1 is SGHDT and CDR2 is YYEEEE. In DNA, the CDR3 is TGTGCCAGCGGTAGGGACTCTCCCCTCTATGGCTACACCTTC. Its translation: CASGRDSPLYGYTF.

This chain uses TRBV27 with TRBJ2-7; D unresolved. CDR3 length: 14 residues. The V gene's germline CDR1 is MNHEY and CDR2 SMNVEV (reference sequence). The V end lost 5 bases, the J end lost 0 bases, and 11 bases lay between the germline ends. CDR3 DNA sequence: TGTGCCAGCAGTCCCACTTATTACTCCTACGAGCAGTACTTC. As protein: CASSPTYYSYEQYF.

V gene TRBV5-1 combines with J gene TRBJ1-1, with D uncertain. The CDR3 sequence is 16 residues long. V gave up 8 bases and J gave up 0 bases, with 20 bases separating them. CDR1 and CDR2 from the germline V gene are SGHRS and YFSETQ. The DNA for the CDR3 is TGCGCCAGTTCACCCAGTACCGGGAGCTTGAACACTGAAGCTTTCTTT. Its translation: CASSPSTGSLNTEAFF.

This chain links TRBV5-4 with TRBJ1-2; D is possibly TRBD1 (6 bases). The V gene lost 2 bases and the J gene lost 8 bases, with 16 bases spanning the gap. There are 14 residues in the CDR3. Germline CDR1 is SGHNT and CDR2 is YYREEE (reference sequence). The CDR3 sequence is CASSFEQGWDGYTF. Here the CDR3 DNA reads TGTGCCAGCAGCTTCGAACAGGGATGGGACGGCTACACCTTC.